A selection of T cell receptor beta chains follows, all from one sample in a study of cytomegalovirus exposure and HLA in healthy donors. TCRdb's table, derived via immunoSEQ multiplex PCR, lists solely in-frame clones and lacks some. The profile covers tens of thousands of clones, with about three quarters appearing a single time and 4.6% taken by the ten largest. The sample consisted of PBMCs. These receptor sequences come from a woman in her 40s in good health and CMV-seropositive. CDR3s include the opening cysteine and the closing phenylalanine or tryptophan. Each record gives: V gene, CDR3 protein.

v_gene: TRBV6-5; CDR3aa: CASSSKWTGREQFF
v_gene: TRBV14; CDR3aa: CASSQDQSGYNEQFF
v_gene: TRBV7-9; CDR3aa: CASSLGTGVDEQFF
v_gene: TRBV11-1; CDR3aa: CASSFPNEGTDTQYF
v_gene: TRBV28; CDR3aa: CASRTRPGTRIFKNIQYF
v_gene: TRBV14; CDR3aa: CASSQGTTSGEQYF
v_gene: TRBV25-1; CDR3aa: CASSPTGVDTQYF
v_gene: TRBV29-1; CDR3aa: CSVDEGGRQMGYNEQFF
v_gene: TRBV7-2; CDR3aa: CASSLALGQQSTEAFF
v_gene: TRBV15; CDR3aa: CATSRDGSRTGEEGYTF
v_gene: TRBV5-1; CDR3aa: CASSPPKQGNTEAFF
v_gene: TRBV14; CDR3aa: CASSFGGGEAFF
v_gene: TRBV11-1; CDR3aa: CASSLGAAAYEQYF
v_gene: TRBV5-1; CDR3aa: CASSLAAGSKEAFF
v_gene: TRBV7-3; CDR3aa: CASSLDTGVNTGELFF
v_gene: TRBV19; CDR3aa: CASGPQLSGHQFF
v_gene: TRBV7-9; CDR3aa: CASSWGTSGTADTQYF
v_gene: TRBV7-2; CDR3aa: CASSLAQGISAYF
v_gene: TRBV5-8; CDR3aa: CASSLERDTQYF
v_gene: TRBV28; CDR3aa: CASLSSYNEQFF
v_gene: TRBV5-4; CDR3aa: CASSYLNTDTQYF
v_gene: TRBV6-5; CDR3aa: CASSYSRQGETQYF
v_gene: TRBV6-5; CDR3aa: CASSTRRTPYNEQFF
v_gene: TRBV28; CDR3aa: CASSPRLERTYEQYF
v_gene: TRBV11-2; CDR3aa: CASSLLAGPYNEQFF
v_gene: TRBV28; CDR3aa: CASSMGVQGAKYNEQFF
v_gene: TRBV29-1; CDR3aa: CSTAQGITDTQYF
v_gene: TRBV7-2; CDR3aa: CASSLSSYEQYF
v_gene: TRBV7-9; CDR3aa: CASSLVPSSYEQYF
v_gene: TRBV4-3; CDR3aa: CASSQDRGSYEQYF
v_gene: TRBV7-9; CDR3aa: CASSLVGSAGETQYF
v_gene: TRBV6-1; CDR3aa: CASSDSRGDQPQHF
v_gene: TRBV6-6; CDR3aa: CASSYGSIDEQFF
v_gene: TRBV28; CDR3aa: CASSFIQREHNEQFF
v_gene: TRBV6-6; CDR3aa: CASSYQTGGGNNEQFF
v_gene: TRBV6-5; CDR3aa: CATGVLAANTGELFF
v_gene: TRBV7-6; CDR3aa: CASSPRDSSSYNEQFF
v_gene: TRBV10-3; CDR3aa: CAISESEGSNYGYTF
v_gene: TRBV28; CDR3aa: CASSLWGSGREADTQYF
v_gene: TRBV5-1; CDR3aa: CASSLAGDPFSTDTQYF